The clone carrying this T cell receptor (beta chain) was seen repeatedly, ten times or more. This specimen comes from a study of T cells in Graves' hyperthyroidism and ophthalmopathy. The CDR3 consists of 15 residues. CDR1 and CDR2 (germline): SEHNR, FQNEAQ (reference sequence). The ends were cut back, 5 bases at V and 5 bases at J, with 18 bases in the middle. From RNA transcripts, TCR beta CDR3 regions were amplified. First-round RT-PCR with HTBI primers amplified the TCR CDR3 region. MiXCR, run by TCRdb on the multiplex PCR reads, gives a single entry per CDR3 protein. The repertoire has fewer than 600,000 distinct CDR3 sequences, about 15% of them found once; the top ten carry 15% to 20%.

The sample was blood. The J gene is TRBJ2-5, the V gene TRBV7-9; weak D call: TRBD1 (5 bases). This receptor was obtained from a woman aged 18-29 years with Graves' hyperthyroidism. DNA of the CDR3: TGTGCCAGCAGCACCACCCCAGGGTACTTCGAGACCCAGTACTTC. It yields the protein CASSTTPGYFETQYF.